This entry lists 32 T cell receptor beta chains sequenced from one sample in a study of T cells in Graves' hyperthyroidism and ophthalmopathy. Amplification of TCR beta CDR3 regions used RNA as the template. During a first-round RT-PCR of the TCR CDR3, the HTBI primer set was used. TCRdb itself ran the multiplex PCR reads through MiXCR, one entry per CDR3 protein. The sample carries approximately 400,000 distinct CDR3 sequences, around 18% recorded once. Sequences were obtained from blood. The receptors were gathered from a man younger than 35 with Graves' ophthalmopathy.

The rearrangement joins TRBV11-1 to TRBJ2-7, with TRBD2 matching over 7 bases. Trimming took 3 bases from V and 2 from J; bases not matched to a gene: 4. CDR1 and CDR2 (germline): SGHAT, FQDESV (reference sequence). The CDR3 spans 14 residues. CDR3 region: CASSFAGTTYEQYF. CDR3 DNA sequence: TGTGCCAGCAGCTTTGCCGGGACTACCTACGAGCAGTACTTC.

As concerns this clonotype: A much larger clone is a single base away; this may be a read error. V is TRBV2 and J is TRBJ1-1, with D unresolved. Deletions cut 1 base from V and 4 bases from J, with 10 bases between. CDR3 length: 14 amino acids. CDR1 is SNHLY and CDR2 is FYNNEI in the germline V gene. Here the CDR3 DNA reads TGTGCCAGCAGTGAAGAGGTTGTCGGCACTGAAGCTTTCTTT. Protein product: CASSEEVVGTEAFF.

This clonotype has ten or more counts. The chain uses TRBV4-2 and TRBJ1-1; D remains ambiguous. Germline assignment: CDR1 LGHNA and CDR2 YNFKEQ. The CDR3 consists of 15 residues. Trimming removed 0 bases at V and 3 bases at J, with 11 bases between. The CDR3 here is CASSQDPGKDTEAFF. The CDR3 DNA sequence: TGTGCCAGCAGCCAAGATCCCGGTAAAGACACTGAAGCTTTCTTT.

V and J are TRBV28 and TRBJ1-2; TRBD1 matches at 10 bases. The CDR3 contains 18 residues. The V gene's germline CDR1 is MDHEN and CDR2 SYDVKM. V lost 4 bases, J lost 3 bases, and 14 bases stayed unmatched. The CDR3 loop is CASSSLPGTGVPDYGYTF. CDR3 DNA sequence: TGTGCCAGCAGTTCACTCCCGGGGACAGGGGTTCCTGACTATGGCTACACCTTC.

The table lists this clonotype with a few counts. Germline is not matched at one junction end, which may reflect a read error. The chain recombines TRBV3-1 with TRBJ1-1; unclear D gene. This CDR3 is built from 13 residues. CDR1 is LGHDT, CDR2 YNNKEL, per germline (reference sequence). CDR3 DNA: TGTGCCAACAGCCAAGCGCGTGTGGCTGAAGCTTTCTTT. It translates to CANSQARVAEAFF.

This clonotype showed up many times. This chain uses TRBV28 with TRBJ1-2; D is uncertain. Looked up from germline, CDR1 is MDHEN and CDR2 is SYDVKM. V lost 4 bases, J lost 3 bases, and 9 bases lay in between. The CDR3 is made up of 13 amino acids. This CDR3 is CASSSWVYYGYTF. In DNA form, the CDR3 reads TGTGCCAGCAGTTCATGGGTTTACTATGGCTACACCTTC.

The chain employs TRBV18 and TRBJ2-7; D remains ambiguous. The V gene's germline CDR1 is KGHSH and CDR2 LQKENI. The CDR3 consists of 13 residues. The ends were cut back, 4 bases at V and 4 bases at J, with 11 bases in the middle. CDR3 nucleotide sequence: TGTGCCAGCTCACAAGCTTCTGGGTACGAGCAGTACTTC. This gives the protein CASSQASGYEQYF. Together with reference TRBV18 and TRBJ2-7, the CDR3 gives the full variable domain: NAGVMQNPRHLVRRRGQEARLRCSPMKGHSHVYWYRQLPEEGLKFMVYLQKENIIDESGMPKERFSAEFPKEGPSILRIQQVVRGDSAAYFCASSQASGYEQYFGPGTRLTVT.

This clonotype was seen a handful of times. The V call is TRBV7-9, the J call TRBJ1-5, with 10 nucleotides matching TRBD1. Germline CDR1 is SEHNR and CDR2 is FQNEAQ (reference sequence). The CDR3 contains 15 residues. J was trimmed by 2 bases and V by 4 bases; bases with no gene match: 2. The DNA of the CDR3 is TGTGCCAGCAGCTGGGACAGGGGTGGCAATCAGCCCCAGCATTTT. Its protein is CASSWDRGGNQPQHF.

The rearrangement uses TRBV9 and TRBJ2-2; perhaps TRBD1 as D (6 bases). V was trimmed by 4 bases and J by 0 bases, leaving 16 bases between them. The CDR3 is 17 amino acids. Germline lookup yields CDR1 SGDLS and CDR2 YYNGEE. CDR3 region: CASSPRTETSNTGELFF. CDR3 DNA sequence: TGTGCCAGCAGCCCCCGGACAGAGACTTCGAACACCGGGGAGCTGTTTTTT.

At least ten counts were recorded for this clonotype. The J gene is TRBJ1-2, the V gene TRBV3-1; D gene uncertain. V shed 0 bases and J shed 7 bases, with 21 bases lying between them. The CDR3 consists of 17 residues. The germline V gene encodes CDR1 LGHDT and CDR2 YNNKEL (reference sequence). DNA for the CDR3: TGTGCCAGCAGCCAAGATCGTGTGTGGCTAAGCGTTGGTGGCTACACCTTC. It codes for CASSQDRVWLSVGGYTF.

This chain uses TRBV19 with TRBJ2-1, with 12 bases fitting TRBD2. The CDR3 runs 15 residues. Germline V gene sequence: CDR1 LNHDA, CDR2 SQIVND (reference sequence). The J segment lost 5 bases and the V segment lost 4 bases, leaving 3 bases of the junction unmatched. CDR3 bases: TGTGCCAGTAGTACCGGACTAGCGGGGAACAATGAGCAGTTCTTC. It encodes CASSTGLAGNNEQFF.

This clonotype was seen only a few times. At one end, the junction sequence differs from germline, possibly due to a read error. The chain recombines TRBV7-2 with TRBJ1-6; D not certain. The CDR3 spans 14 residues. In germline, CDR1 is SGHTA, CDR2 FQGNSA. This CDR3 reads CASSLDSYYSPLHF. The CDR3 bases are TGTGCCAGCAGCTTAGACAGCTATTATTCACCCCTCCACTTT.

The chain employs TRBV28 and TRBJ1-4, with TRBD1 as a possible D gene (5 bases). The CDR3 is made up of 14 amino acids. Trimming took 7 bases from V and 5 from J, leaving 14 bases between them. Germline CDR1 and CDR2: MDHEN and SYDVKM. The CDR3 DNA is TGTGCCAGCAACCCGGGACGGAGGAATGAAAAACTGTTTTTT. Encoded protein: CASNPGRRNEKLFF. The full variable domain, with the rest looked up from reference TRBV28 and TRBJ1-4, is DVKVTQSSRYLVKRTGEKVFLECVQDMDHENMFWYRQDPGLGLRLIYFSYDVKMKEKGDIPEGYSVSREKKERFSLILESASTNQTSMYLCASNPGRRNEKLFFGSGTQLSVL.

A few counts support this clonotype. The chain employs TRBV4-1 and TRBJ2-7, with a tentative D call TRBD1 (6 bases). This CDR3 comprises 16 residues. From germline, CDR1 is MGHRA and CDR2 YSYEKL. Trimming stripped 0 bases from V and 2 bases from J, with 14 bases between. The DNA of the CDR3 is TGCGCCAGCAGCCAAGATGTGACGACAGGCCCCTACGAGCAGTACTTC. It codes for CASSQDVTTGPYEQYF.

This clonotype showed up just a few times. The chain has TRBV7-8 and TRBJ2-1; 9 bases agree with TRBD2. The CDR3 covers 15 residues. From germline, CDR1 is SGHVS and CDR2 FQNEAQ. The V gene end was trimmed by 5 bases and the J gene end by 5 bases; junction bases not matched to a gene: 7. CDR3 sequence (DNA): TGTGCCAGCAGCCCCGGGACTAGCTGGGACAATGAGCAGTTCTTC. Protein: CASSPGTSWDNEQFF. Combining the CDR3 with reference TRBV7-8 and TRBJ2-1 gives the whole variable domain GAGVSQSPRYKVAKRGQDVALRCDPISGHVSLFWYQQALGQGPEFLTYFQNEAQLDKSGLPSDRFFAERPEGSVSTLKIQRTQQEDSAVYLCASSPGTSWDNEQFFGPGTRLTVL.

This clonotype turned up a few times. The J gene is TRBJ2-7, the V gene TRBV5-1, with 13 bases identical to TRBD2. The CDR3 runs 17 residues. The ends lost 3 bases at V and 4 bases at J; junction bases unmatched: 10. From germline, CDR1 is SGHRS and CDR2 YFSETQ. CDR3 nucleotide sequence: TGCGCCAGCAGCTCTGGACTAGCGGGGGCTCAGACTTACGAGCAGTACTTC. This encodes CASSSGLAGAQTYEQYF.

The J gene is TRBJ1-2, the V gene TRBV6-1, with D perhaps matching TRBD1 (5 bases). The V and J ends lost 4 bases and 4 bases respectively, with 13 bases between them. This CDR3 comprises 14 residues. Germline V gene lookup returns CDR1 MNHNS and CDR2 SASEGT. In DNA form, the CDR3 reads TGTGCCAGCAGTGGACCTCAGGGCTCCTATGGCTACACCTTC. Its protein is CASSGPQGSYGYTF.

This clonotype was seen ten or more times. This sequence joins TRBV7-2 and TRBJ1-2; no definite D call. The CDR3 is made up of 13 amino acids. V was cut by 1 base and J by 2 bases, with 5 bases left in between. Per the germline V gene, CDR1 is SGHTA and CDR2 is FQGNSA. The CDR3 sequence is CASSLDDNYGYTF. The CDR3 DNA reads as TGTGCCAGCAGCTTAGACGACAACTATGGCTACACCTTC.

The rearrangement uses TRBV28 and TRBJ1-2; D remains ambiguous. With 5 bases removed from V and 8 bases from J, the gap between germline ends came to 18 bases. The CDR3 has 14 amino acids. Per the germline V gene, CDR1 is MDHEN and CDR2 is SYDVKM. The CDR3 loop reads CASSPRLYHAGYTF. In nucleotides, the CDR3 is TGTGCCAGCAGTCCTCGGCTTTACCATGCCGGCTACACCTTC.

In this sample, this clonotype turned up many times. The rearrangement links TRBV12-3 or TRBV12-4 to TRBJ2-3; D gene unclear. V lost 8 bases, J lost 1 base, and 10 bases lay in between. The CDR3 loop spans 13 amino acids. CDR3 DNA sequence: TGTGCCAGCTGTGTGTGGCGCACAGATACGCAGTATTTT. This gives the protein CASCVWRTDTQYF.

A few counts support this clonotype. One junction end does not reproduce the germline sequence, and a read error may be involved. The V call is TRBV7-9, the J call TRBJ2-3; D possibly matches TRBD1 or TRBD2 (5 bases each). This CDR3 spans 18 amino acids. Germline loops: CDR1 SEHNR, CDR2 FQNEAQ (reference sequence). The CDR3 here is CASSLARDRPPGTDTQYF. The CDR3 nucleotides are TGTGCCAGCAGCCTAGCCCGGGACCGCCCGCCCGGGACAGATACGCAGTATTTT.

As to this clonotype: The CDR3 carries no conserved terminal phenylalanine or tryptophan, so it likely arises from a read error. The V and J genes are TRBV7-6 and TRBJ1-3; D is unresolved. The CDR3 extends over 12 amino acids. V was shortened by 2 bases and J by 1 base, with 0 bases between the two germline ends. The germline gives CDR1 SGHVS, CDR2 FNYEAQ. As DNA, the CDR3 is TGTGCCAGCAGCTTATCTGGAAACACCATATATTCT. It is translated as CASSLSGNTIYS.

The gene calls are TRBV12-3 or TRBV12-4 and TRBJ2-2, with 14 positions matching TRBD2. Germline trimming cut 5 bases from V and 4 bases from J; bases unmatched to any gene: 3. The CDR3 length is 16 residues. CDR3 protein: CASSPGLAGATGELFF. The CDR3 DNA reads TGTGCCAGCAGTCCGGGACTAGCGGGAGCCACCGGGGAGCTGTTTTTT.

Of note for this clonotype: A much bigger clone sits one base away, suggesting this may be a read error. The V and J genes are TRBV2 and TRBJ2-1, with TRBD2 matching 14 bases. From germline, CDR1 is SNHLY and CDR2 FYNNEI. This CDR3 is 13 amino acids long. Unmatched junction bases numbered 6, after V lost 6 bases and J lost 14 bases. CDR3 loop: CASSGLAGGEKFF. The CDR3 DNA is TGTGCCAGCAGCGGACTAGCGGGGGGCGAGAAGTTCTTC. The full variable domain, completed using reference TRBV2 and TRBJ2-1, is EPEVTQTPSHQVTQMGQEVILRCVPISNHLYFYWYRQILGQKVEFLVSFYNNEISEKSEIFDDQFSVERPDGSNFTLKIRSTKLEDSAMYFCASSGLAGGEKFFGPGTRLTVL.

CDR3 in amino acids: CAAWVGQLFSPLHF. The CDR3 nucleotides read TGTGCCGCCTGGGTGGGACAACTTTTTTCACCCCTCCACTTT. This rearrangement joins TRBV10-3 to TRBJ1-6; D possibly corresponds to TRBD1 (6 bases). Between the trimmed V and J ends, which lost 11 bases and 9 bases, there was a span of 20 bases. Germline CDR1 reads ENHRY; CDR2 reads SYGVKD. The CDR3 covers 14 residues.

The J gene is TRBJ2-2, the V gene TRBV6-2 or TRBV6-3; D is possibly TRBD1 (5 bases). Trimming cost V 9 bases and J 5 bases, with 25 bases left between them. This CDR3 is 17 amino acids long. Germline lookup yields CDR1 MNHEY and CDR2 SVGEGT. The CDR3 spells CASRMAGKIGETGELFF. CDR3 bases: TGTGCCAGTAGGATGGCAGGGAAAATAGGGGAAACCGGGGAGCTGTTTTTT.

This clonotype occurred many times. V usage is TRBV20-1 and J usage is TRBJ2-3; TRBD1 matches 11 bases. This CDR3 is 13 amino acids long. The V gene's germline CDR1 is DFQATT and CDR2 SNEGSKA (reference sequence). V was clipped by 6 bases and J by 7 bases; unmatched bases: 6. This CDR3 is CSAPGQGDHTQYF. The CDR3 DNA follows: TGCAGTGCACCGGGACAGGGGGATCATACGCAGTATTTT.

This clonotype was found many times. The chain carries TRBV13 and TRBJ1-1; no reliable D call. This CDR3 is 14 amino acids long. Germline CDR1 reads PRHDT; CDR2 reads FYEKMQ (reference sequence). With 5 bases removed from V and 3 bases from J, the gap between germline ends came to 13 bases. The CDR3 protein is CASSTLWEDTEAFF. The CDR3 region has the DNA TGTGCCAGCAGCACACTGTGGGAGGACACTGAAGCTTTCTTT.

This clonotype was seen more than once but under ten times. The J gene is TRBJ2-2, the V gene TRBV6-1; 8 bases line up with TRBD2. Germline V gives CDR1 MNHNS, CDR2 SASEGT. V trimming: 5 bases; J trimming: 1 base; junction bases outside the gene matches: 3. The CDR3 length is 15 residues. CDR3 DNA: TGTGCCAGCAGTATGAGCGGGGGGAACACCGGGGAGCTGTTTTTT. Amino acid sequence: CASSMSGGNTGELFF.

The sample holds many counts of this clonotype. The gene calls are TRBV20-1 and TRBJ2-4; 12 positions match TRBD2. Germline CDR1 reads DFQATT; CDR2 reads SNEGSKA (reference sequence). CDR3 length equals 13 residues. Trimming at V came to 3 bases and at J to 8 bases, leaving 2 bases not matched to a gene. As DNA, the CDR3 is TGCAGTGCTAGGACTAGCGGGGGTGACATTCAGTACTTC. This gives the protein CSARTSGGDIQYF.

This clonotype has at least ten counts. V usage is TRBV20-1 and J usage is TRBJ2-2, with TRBD1 matching over 8 bases. CDR1 DFQATT and CDR2 SNEGSKA come from the germline V gene (reference sequence). The CDR3 spans 17 residues. Trimming removed 4 bases from V and 6 bases from J; junction bases left unmatched: 16. CDR3 region: CSATEPYGTGRSGELFF. The CDR3 DNA is TGCAGTGCTACCGAGCCTTACGGGACAGGAAGGTCCGGGGAGCTGTTTTTT.

This clonotype was counted only a few times. V is TRBV4-1 and J is TRBJ1-2, with D hard to call. Germline V lookup: CDR1 MGHRA, CDR2 YSYEKL. V shed 3 bases and J shed 6 bases, with 20 bases lying between them. CDR3 length equals 16 residues. CDR3 DNA sequence: TGCGCCAGCAGCCAGCGGTCCCGACCAGCCCGCGATGGCTACACCTTC. Translation: CASSQRSRPARDGYTF.